These T cell receptor beta chains were read from a single sample in a study of blood T cell repertoires in COVID-19. Sequencing used immunoSEQ multiplex PCR; TCRdb keeps in-frame clones, though not all of them. The repertoire includes 200,000 to 250,000 clones, nearly 90% of them detected once, and roughly 15% sits in the top ten. Sequencing was done on a sample of PBMCs or T cells enriched from blood (not recorded which). These receptors were obtained from a man aged 30 to 39 who had been exposed to COVID-19. CDR3s include the opening cysteine and the closing phenylalanine or tryptophan. Fields, in order: V gene, J gene, D gene, clone size, CDR3 protein, CDR3 DNA. The D gene is left open where the match is weak. Rows may omit the clone size; those that give it use once, few, many or a size class.

TRBV11-2,TRBJ2-3,NA,NA,CASRNTGTLRTDTQYF,TGTGCCAGCAGAAATACCGGGACACTGCGCACAGATACGCAGTATTTT
TRBV9,TRBJ2-3,TRBD2,NA,CASSVSAGGPPDTQYF,TGTGCCAGCAGCGTGTCAGCGGGGGGGCCCCCAGATACGCAGTATTTT
TRBV2,TRBJ2-1,NA,NA,CASVQSGSYNEQFF,TGTGCCAGCGTACAGAGCGGCTCCTACAATGAGCAGTTCTTC
TRBV9,TRBJ2-1,NA,once,CASSRTPPSYNEQFF,TGTGCCAGCAGTCGTACACCTCCCTCCTACAATGAGCAGTTCTTC
TRBV6-4,TRBJ2-1,NA,NA,CASASQGPVGNEQFF,TGTGCCAGCGCCTCACAAGGTCCAGTCGGGAATGAGCAGTTCTTC
TRBV10-1,TRBJ1-6,NA,NA,CASNIQQGPPNNPLHF,TGCGCCAGCAATATACAACAGGGTCCCCCAAATAATCCCCTCCACTTT
TRBV6-5,TRBJ1-4,TRBD1,once,CASSMQGVEKLFF,TGTGCCAGCAGTATGCAGGGGGTTGAAAAACTGTTTTTT
TRBV5-6,TRBJ1-2,TRBD1,once,CASSLSRGPISYGYTF,TGTGCCAGCAGCTTGAGTAGGGGGCCAATTTCCTATGGCTACACCTTC
TRBV7-6,TRBJ2-3,NA,NA,CASSLWSGFTDTQYF,TGTGCCAGCAGCTTATGGTCGGGGTTCACAGATACGCAGTATTTT
TRBV2,TRBJ1-2,NA,NA,CASSEPDGYTF,TGTGCCAGCAGTGAACCCGATGGCTACACCTTC
TRBV5-1,TRBJ1-2,NA,few,CASSSSLDGYTF,TGCGCCAGCAGCTCGAGTCTTGATGGCTACACCTTC
TRBV5-1,TRBJ2-7,NA,NA,CASSSRPGKDHSEQYF,TGCGCCAGCAGCTCCCGACCGGGGAAGGATCATAGCGAGCAGTACTTC
TRBV5-1,TRBJ1-4,NA,NA,CASSLESGEKLFF,TGCGCCAGCAGCTTGGAATCTGGCGAAAAACTGTTTTTT
TRBV5-6,TRBJ1-4,NA,NA,CASSLARGEKLFF,TGTGCCAGCAGCTTGGCCCGGGGTGAAAAACTGTTTTTT
TRBV3-1/TRBV3-2,TRBJ1-2,NA,NA,CASSQDPGGNDGYTF,TGTGCCAGCAGCCAAGATCCCGGGGGAAATGATGGCTACACCTTC
TRBV19,TRBJ1-3,TRBD1,NA,CASSDRASGNTIYF,TGTGCCAGTAGTGACAGGGCGTCCGGAAACACCATATATTTT
TRBV6-2/TRBV6-3,TRBJ1-1,NA,NA,CASSLIQGHTEAFF,TGTGCCAGCAGTTTAATTCAGGGGCACACTGAAGCTTTCTTT
TRBV5-4,TRBJ1-1,NA,NA,CASSPVGGMNTEAFF,TGTGCCAGCAGCCCGGTGGGAGGGATGAACACTGAAGCTTTCTTT
TRBV29-1,TRBJ2-1,NA,NA,CSVAYRDYNEQFF,TGCAGCGTTGCTTACAGAGACTACAATGAGCAGTTCTTC
TRBV3-1/TRBV3-2,TRBJ1-4,NA,NA,CASSPGVGPNEKLFF,TGTGCCAGCAGCCCAGGGGTGGGTCCTAATGAAAAACTGTTTTTT
TRBV2,TRBJ1-1,NA,NA,CASSEGAYTEAFF,TGTGCCAGCAGTGAAGGGGCTTACACTGAAGCTTTCTTT
TRBV19,TRBJ1-3,NA,NA,CASSIQANSGNTIYF,TGTGCCAGTAGTATACAGGCCAACTCTGGAAACACCATATATTTT
TRBV7-2,TRBJ1-1,NA,NA,CASSLGTGGAGPLNTEAFF,TGTGCCAGCAGCTTAGGGACGGGGGGCGCCGGGCCCCTGAACACTGAAGCTTTCTTT